The text below deals with one T cell receptor beta chain. Its antigen remains unknown. This sample stems from a study of blood T cells in healthy people across ages. Regarding the study as a whole: A conclusive naive versus antigen-experienced comparison was prevented by the unsorted PBMCs.

Germline V gene data show CDR1 as LNHNV and CDR2 as YYDKDF (reference sequence). V shed 6 bases and J shed 5 bases, with 14 bases lying between them. The CDR3 covers 13 residues. The use of a sample-barcoded 5' primer and a J-beta primer mix characterized a second PCR of 7 to 11 cycles. Each CDR3 protein is one row after TCRdb ran MiXCR on the 5' RACE reads. The profile covers roughly 1.7 million distinct CDR3 sequences, with about 35% appearing a single time and approximately 10% taken by the ten largest. The chain recombines TRBV15 with TRBJ2-7, with D hard to call. This clonotype was obtained from a woman aged 30 to 39 in good health. The sequencing input was blood. CDR3 DNA sequence: TGTGCCACCAGTCGATCAGATAGGGACGAGCAGTACTTC. Translated: CATSRSDRDEQYF.